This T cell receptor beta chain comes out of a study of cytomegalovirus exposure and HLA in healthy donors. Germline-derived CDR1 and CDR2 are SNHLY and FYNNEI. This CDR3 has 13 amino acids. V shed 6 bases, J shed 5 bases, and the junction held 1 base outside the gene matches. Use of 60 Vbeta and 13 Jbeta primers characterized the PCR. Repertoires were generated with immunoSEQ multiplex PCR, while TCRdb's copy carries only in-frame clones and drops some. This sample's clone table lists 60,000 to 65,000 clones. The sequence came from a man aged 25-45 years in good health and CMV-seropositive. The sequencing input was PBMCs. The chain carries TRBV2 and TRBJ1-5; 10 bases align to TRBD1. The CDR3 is CASSGTGDQPQHF. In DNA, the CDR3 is TGTGCCAGCAGCGGGACAGGGGATCAGCCCCAGCATTTT.